This TCR beta chain is drawn from a study of T cells in localized non-small cell lung cancer. Profiling relied on immunoSEQ multiplex PCR, and the TCRdb table lists in-frame clones only, not all of them. This sample has roughly 50,000 clones, with just over 90% found just once. Findings and limits, study-wide: Adjacent lung held a median roughly 60 of the top 100 tumor clones. Heterogeneity remains possible, as sequencing covered one tumor region only. Of the tissues analyzed, uninvolved adjacent lung showed maximal T cell clonality, greater than tumor. Among blood samples, higher T cell density accompanied longer overall survival.

A remark on this clone: As yet, its antigen is unknown.

This receptor was taken from a man between 40 and 70 years old with stage I lung adenocarcinoma. The sample consisted of peripheral blood, taken before any cancer treatment.

The CDR3 loop is CASSGTSPHEQYF. DNA of the CDR3: TGCGCCAGTAGCGGCACTAGCCCCCACGAGCAGTACTTC. J is TRBJ2-7 and V is TRBV5-1, with a tentative D call TRBD2 (6 bases). Per germline, CDR1 SGHRS and CDR2 YFSETQ. The CDR3 loop spans 13 amino acids. The germline V and J ends were trimmed by 8 bases and 5 bases, with 17 bases remaining between them.